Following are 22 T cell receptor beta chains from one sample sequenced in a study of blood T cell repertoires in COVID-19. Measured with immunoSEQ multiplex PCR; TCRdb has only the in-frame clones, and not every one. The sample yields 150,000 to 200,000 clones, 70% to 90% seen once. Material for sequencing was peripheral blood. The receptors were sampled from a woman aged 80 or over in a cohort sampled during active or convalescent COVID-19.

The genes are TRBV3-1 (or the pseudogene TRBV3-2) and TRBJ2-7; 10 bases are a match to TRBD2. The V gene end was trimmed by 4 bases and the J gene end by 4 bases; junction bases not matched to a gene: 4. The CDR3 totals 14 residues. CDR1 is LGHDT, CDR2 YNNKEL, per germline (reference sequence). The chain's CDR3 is CASSPSGGRYEQYF. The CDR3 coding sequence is TGTGCCAGCAGCCCTAGCGGGGGTAGGTACGAGCAGTACTTC.

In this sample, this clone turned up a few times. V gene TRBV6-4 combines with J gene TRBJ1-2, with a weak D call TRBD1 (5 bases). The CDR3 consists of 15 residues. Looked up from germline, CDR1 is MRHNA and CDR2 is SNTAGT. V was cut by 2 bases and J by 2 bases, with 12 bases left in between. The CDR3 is CASSDEAGKNYGYTF. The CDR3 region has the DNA TGTGCCAGCAGTGACGAGGCAGGGAAAAACTATGGCTACACCTTC.

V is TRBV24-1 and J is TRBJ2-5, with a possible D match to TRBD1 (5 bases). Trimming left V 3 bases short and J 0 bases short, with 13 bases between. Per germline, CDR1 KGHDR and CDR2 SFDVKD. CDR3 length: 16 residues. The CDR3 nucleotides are TGTGCCACCAGTGATAACCTCAACAGGAACCAAGAGACCCAGTACTTC. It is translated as CATSDNLNRNQETQYF.

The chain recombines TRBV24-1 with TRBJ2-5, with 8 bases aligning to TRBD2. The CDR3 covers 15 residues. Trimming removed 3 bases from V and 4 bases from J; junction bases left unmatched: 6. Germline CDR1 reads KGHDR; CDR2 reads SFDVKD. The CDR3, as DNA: TGTGCCACCAGTGATCACATAGCGGGATTAGAGACCCAGTACTTC. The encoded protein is CATSDHIAGLETQYF.

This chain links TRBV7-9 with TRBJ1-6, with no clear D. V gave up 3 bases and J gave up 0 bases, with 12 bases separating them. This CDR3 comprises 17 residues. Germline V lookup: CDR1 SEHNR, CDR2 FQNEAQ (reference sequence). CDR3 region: CASSLRLGSSYNSPLHF. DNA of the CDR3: TGTGCCAGCAGCTTGAGGCTGGGGAGCTCCTATAATTCACCCCTCCACTTT.

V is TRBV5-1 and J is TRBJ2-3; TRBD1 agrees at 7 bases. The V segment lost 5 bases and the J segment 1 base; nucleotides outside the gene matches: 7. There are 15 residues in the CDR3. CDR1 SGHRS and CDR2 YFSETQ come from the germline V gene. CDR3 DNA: TGCGCCAGCAGTAAGAACAGGGGCCGCACAGATACGCAGTATTTT. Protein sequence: CASSKNRGRTDTQYF.

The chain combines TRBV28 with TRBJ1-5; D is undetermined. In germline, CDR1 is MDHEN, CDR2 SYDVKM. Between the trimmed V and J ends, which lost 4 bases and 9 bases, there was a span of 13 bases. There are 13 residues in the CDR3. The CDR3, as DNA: TGTGCCAGCAGTTCCCCTTCGGTTGTGCCCCAGCATTTT. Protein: CASSSPSVVPQHF.

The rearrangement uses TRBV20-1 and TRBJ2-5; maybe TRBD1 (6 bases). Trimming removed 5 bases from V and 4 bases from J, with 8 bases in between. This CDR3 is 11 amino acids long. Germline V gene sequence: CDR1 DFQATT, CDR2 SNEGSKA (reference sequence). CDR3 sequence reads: CSALTGETQYF. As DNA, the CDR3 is TGCAGTGCTTTGACAGGAGAGACCCAGTACTTC.

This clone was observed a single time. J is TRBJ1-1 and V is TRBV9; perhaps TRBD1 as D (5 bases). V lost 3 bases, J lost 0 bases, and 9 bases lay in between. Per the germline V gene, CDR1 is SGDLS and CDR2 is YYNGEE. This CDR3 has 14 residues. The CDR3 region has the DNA TGTGCCAGCAGCGAGGGGTGGGTGAACACTGAAGCTTTCTTT. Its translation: CASSEGWVNTEAFF.

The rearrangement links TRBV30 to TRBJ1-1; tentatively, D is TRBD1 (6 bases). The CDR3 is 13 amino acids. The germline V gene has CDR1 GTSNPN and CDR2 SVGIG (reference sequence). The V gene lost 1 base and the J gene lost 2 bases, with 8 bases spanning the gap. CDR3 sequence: CAWSAGANTEAFF. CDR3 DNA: TGTGCCTGGAGTGCAGGGGCCAACACTGAAGCTTTCTTT.

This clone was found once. The DNA for the CDR3 is TGTGCCAGCTCACTACGAGCACAGGGAGTTATCGAGCAGTACGTC. Its protein is CASSLRAQGVIEQYV. The chain combines TRBV18 with TRBJ2-7, with D tentatively TRBD1 (6 bases). With 4 bases removed from V and 6 bases from J, the gap between germline ends came to 19 bases. From germline, CDR1 is KGHSH and CDR2 LQKENI. The length of the CDR3 is 15 residues.

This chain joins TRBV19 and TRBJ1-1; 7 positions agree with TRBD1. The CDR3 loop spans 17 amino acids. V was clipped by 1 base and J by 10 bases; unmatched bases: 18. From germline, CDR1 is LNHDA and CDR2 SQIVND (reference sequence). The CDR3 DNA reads TGTGCCAGTAGTATAGGGGTGGAGGGGGCAGCAGGGGTTAGAGCTTTCTTT. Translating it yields CASSIGVEGAAGVRAFF.

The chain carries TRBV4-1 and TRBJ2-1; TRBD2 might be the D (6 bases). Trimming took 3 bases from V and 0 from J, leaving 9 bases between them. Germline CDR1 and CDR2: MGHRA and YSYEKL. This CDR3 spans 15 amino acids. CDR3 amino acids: CASSQGDFSYNEQFF. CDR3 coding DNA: TGCGCCAGCAGCCAGGGGGACTTCTCCTACAATGAGCAGTTCTTC.

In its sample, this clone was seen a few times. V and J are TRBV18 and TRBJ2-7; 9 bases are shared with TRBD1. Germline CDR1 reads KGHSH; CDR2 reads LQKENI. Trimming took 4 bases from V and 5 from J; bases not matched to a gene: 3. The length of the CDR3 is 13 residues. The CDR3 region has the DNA TGTGCCAGCTCACGGGACAGGGTCAACGAGCAGTACTTC. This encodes CASSRDRVNEQYF.

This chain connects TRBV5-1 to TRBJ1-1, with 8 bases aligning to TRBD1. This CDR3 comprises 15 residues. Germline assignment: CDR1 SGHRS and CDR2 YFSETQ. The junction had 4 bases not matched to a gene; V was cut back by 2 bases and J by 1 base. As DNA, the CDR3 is TGCGCCAGCAGCTTACAGGGGGGGCGGAACACTGAAGCTTTCTTT. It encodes CASSLQGGRNTEAFF.

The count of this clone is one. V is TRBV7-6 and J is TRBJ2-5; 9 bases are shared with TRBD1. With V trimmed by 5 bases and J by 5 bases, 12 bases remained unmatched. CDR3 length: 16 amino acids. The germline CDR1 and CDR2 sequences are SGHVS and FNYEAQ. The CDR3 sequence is CASSTTGQGSWETQYF. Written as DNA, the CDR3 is TGTGCCAGCAGCACGACGGGACAGGGTAGTTGGGAGACCCAGTACTTC.

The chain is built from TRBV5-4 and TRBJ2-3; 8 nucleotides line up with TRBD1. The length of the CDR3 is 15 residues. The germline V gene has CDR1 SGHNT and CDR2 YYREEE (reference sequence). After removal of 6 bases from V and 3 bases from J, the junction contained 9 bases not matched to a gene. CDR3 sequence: CASKPGTGLTDTQYF. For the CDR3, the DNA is TGTGCCAGCAAACCCGGGACAGGCCTAACAGATACGCAGTATTTT.

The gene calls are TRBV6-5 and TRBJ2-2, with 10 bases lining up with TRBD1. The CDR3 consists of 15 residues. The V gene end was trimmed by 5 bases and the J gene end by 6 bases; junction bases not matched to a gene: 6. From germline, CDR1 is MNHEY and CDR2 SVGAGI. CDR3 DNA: TGTGCCAGCAGTCTCCGGGACAGGGGCGCCGGGGAGCTGTTTTTT. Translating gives CASSLRDRGAGELFF.

In DNA form, the CDR3 reads TGCAGCGTTGAAGGAGGCGGGGTCCAAGAGACCCAGTACTTC. Translation: CSVEGGGVQETQYF. The chain recombines TRBV29-1 with TRBJ2-5, with a possible D match to TRBD2 (6 bases). Germline V CDR1 and CDR2: SQVTM, ANQGSEA. There are 14 residues in the CDR3. V was cut by 1 base and J by 1 base, with 10 bases left in between.

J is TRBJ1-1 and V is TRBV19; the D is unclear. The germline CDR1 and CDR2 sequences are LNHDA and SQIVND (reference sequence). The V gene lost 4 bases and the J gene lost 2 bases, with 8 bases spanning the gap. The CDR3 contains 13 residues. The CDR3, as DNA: TGTGCCAGTAGTACAACAGTTAACACTGAAGCTTTCTTT. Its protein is CASSTTVNTEAFF. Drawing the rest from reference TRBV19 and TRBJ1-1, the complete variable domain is DGGITQSPKYLFRKEGQNVTLSCEQNLNHDAMYWYRQDPGQGLRLIYYSQIVNDFQKGDIAEGYSVSREKKESFPLTVTSAQKNPTAFYLCASSTTVNTEAFFGQGTRLTVV.

CDR3 sequence (DNA): TGTGCTAGTGCCCCGATCGGGGGGCGGGGAGAGACCCAGTACTTC. It encodes CASAPIGGRGETQYF. This chain joins TRBV12-5 and TRBJ2-5; D is perhaps TRBD2 (7 bases). This CDR3 is built from 15 residues. The V gene lost 7 bases and the J gene lost 4 bases, with 19 bases spanning the gap. The germline V gene encodes CDR1 LGHNT and CDR2 FRNRAP.

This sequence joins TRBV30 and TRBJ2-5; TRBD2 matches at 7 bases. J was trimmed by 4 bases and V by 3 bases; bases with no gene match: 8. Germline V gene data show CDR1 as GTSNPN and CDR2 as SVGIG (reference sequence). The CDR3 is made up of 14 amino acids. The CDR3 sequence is CAWRLAGVVETQYF. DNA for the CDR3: TGTGCCTGGAGATTGGCGGGAGTTGTAGAGACCCAGTACTTC.